This entry concerns a single TCR beta chain. Its antigen is unknown. This sample stems from a study of T cell repertoires in cytomegalovirus infection. A single record per CDR3 protein comes from TCRdb applying MiXCR to the reads. The table lists about 500,000 distinct CDR3 sequences, roughly a third of them singletons. Trimming at V came to 0 bases and at J to 4 bases, leaving 4 bases not matched to a gene. The germline gives CDR1 DFQATT, CDR2 SNEGSKA (reference sequence). The CDR3 has 14 amino acids. The source was cultured PBMCs, collected from culture after CMV antigen stimulation. V and J are TRBV20-1 and TRBJ2-3; TRBD2 matches at 7 bases. The sequence derives from a human donor in good health (CMV status not recorded). Some clones in this sample may be carry-over from other donors' samples. CDR3 in amino acids: CSARDPRESDTQYF. In DNA, the CDR3 is TGCAGTGCTAGAGATCCGCGGGAGTCAGATACGCAGTATTTT.